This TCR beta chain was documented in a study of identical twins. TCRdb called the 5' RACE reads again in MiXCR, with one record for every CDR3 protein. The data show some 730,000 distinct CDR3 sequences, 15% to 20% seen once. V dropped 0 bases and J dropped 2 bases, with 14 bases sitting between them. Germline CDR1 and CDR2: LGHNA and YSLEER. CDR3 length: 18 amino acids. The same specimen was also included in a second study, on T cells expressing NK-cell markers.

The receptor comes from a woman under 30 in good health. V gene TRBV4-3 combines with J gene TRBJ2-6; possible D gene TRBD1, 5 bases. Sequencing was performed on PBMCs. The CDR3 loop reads CASSQDPLRVAGANVLTF. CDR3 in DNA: TGCGCCAGCAGCCAAGATCCACTCAGGGTAGCTGGGGCCAACGTCCTGACTTTC.